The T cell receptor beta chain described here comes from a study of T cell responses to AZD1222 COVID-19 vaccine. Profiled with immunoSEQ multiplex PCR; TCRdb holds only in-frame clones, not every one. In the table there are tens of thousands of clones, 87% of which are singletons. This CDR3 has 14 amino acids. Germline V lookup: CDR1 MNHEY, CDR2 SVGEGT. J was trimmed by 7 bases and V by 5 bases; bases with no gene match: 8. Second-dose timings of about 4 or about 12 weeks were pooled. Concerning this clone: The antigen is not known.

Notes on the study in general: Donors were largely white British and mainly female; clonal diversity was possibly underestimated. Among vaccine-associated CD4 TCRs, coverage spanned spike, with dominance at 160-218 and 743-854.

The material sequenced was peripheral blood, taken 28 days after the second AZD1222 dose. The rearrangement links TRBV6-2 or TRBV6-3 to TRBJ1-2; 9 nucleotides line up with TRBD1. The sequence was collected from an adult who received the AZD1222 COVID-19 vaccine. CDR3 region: CASSARGQGGGYTF. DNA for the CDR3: TGTGCCAGCAGTGCTAGGGGACAGGGAGGTGGCTACACCTTC.